This T cell receptor (beta chain) was profiled in a study of T cells after posttransplantation cyclophosphamide. Sequencing used immunoSEQ multiplex PCR; TCRdb keeps in-frame clones, though not all of them. Among approximately 47,000 clones listed, approximately 90% were seen once. The CDR3 extends over 15 amino acids. With V trimmed by 4 bases and J by 10 bases, 9 bases remained unmatched. Germline assignment: CDR1 SGHRS and CDR2 YFSETQ. The receptor was derived from a woman aged 50 to 60 in good health and a related stem cell transplant donor. The material sequenced was PBMCs. V usage is TRBV5-1 and J usage is TRBJ1-6, with 9 bases lining up with TRBD1. Written as DNA, the CDR3 is TGCGCCAGCAGCCTAAGACAGGGGGAAGGGTCACCCCTCCACTTT. Translating it yields CASSLRQGEGSPLHF.